This is a list of T cell receptor beta chains from one sample in a study of cytomegalovirus exposure and HLA in healthy donors. Here immunoSEQ multiplex PCR was the method, and the copy in TCRdb shows in-frame clones only, minus some. The sample shows about 50,000 clones, 55% to 85% of them seen only once. Sequenced material: PBMCs. The receptors derive from a woman aged 45-60 years in good health and CMV-seronegative. CDR3s include the opening cysteine and the closing phenylalanine or tryptophan. Fields, in order: D gene, J gene, V gene, clone size, CDR3 protein, CDR3 DNA. The D gene is left open where the match is weak. Some rows have no size entry. The others give once, few or many, or a class for an expanded clone.

D gene: -
J gene: TRBJ1-5
V gene: TRBV19
clone size: -
CDR3 protein: CASSMGVGPGNQPQHF
CDR3 DNA: TGTGCCAGTAGTATGGGTGTAGGACCGGGGAATCAGCCCCAGCATTTT

D gene: TRBD2
J gene: TRBJ2-3
V gene: TRBV30
clone size: -
CDR3 protein: CAWSGIAGGHTQYF
CDR3 DNA: TGTGCCTGGAGTGGAATAGCGGGAGGACATACGCAGTATTTT

D gene: TRBD2
J gene: TRBJ2-7
V gene: TRBV9
clone size: -
CDR3 protein: CASSVAGLPPYEQYF
CDR3 DNA: TGTGCCAGCAGCGTAGCGGGACTACCACCCTACGAGCAGTACTTC

D gene: TRBD1
J gene: TRBJ1-5
V gene: TRBV2
clone size: -
CDR3 protein: CAIGDRGLQPQHF
CDR3 DNA: TGTGCCATCGGGGACAGGGGACTTCAGCCCCAGCATTTT

D gene: TRBD2
J gene: TRBJ2-7
V gene: TRBV7-2
clone size: once
CDR3 protein: CASSLNGYRTSSVEQYF
CDR3 DNA: TGTGCCAGCAGCTTAAACGGTTACAGGACTAGCTCAGTCGAGCAGTACTTC

D gene: TRBD1
J gene: TRBJ2-2
V gene: TRBV27
clone size: few
CDR3 protein: CASSSQGAGELFF
CDR3 DNA: TGTGCCAGCAGTTCCCAGGGGGCCGGGGAGCTGTTTTTT

D gene: -
J gene: TRBJ2-5
V gene: TRBV10-3
clone size: -
CDR3 protein: CAISESAAEETQYF
CDR3 DNA: TGTGCCATCAGTGAGTCAGCGGCAGAAGAGACCCAGTACTTC

D gene: -
J gene: TRBJ1-5
V gene: TRBV5-5
clone size: -
CDR3 protein: CASSFGTGPNQPQHF
CDR3 DNA: TGTGCCAGCAGCTTTGGCACAGGGCCGAATCAGCCCCAGCATTTT

D gene: -
J gene: TRBJ1-5
V gene: TRBV19
clone size: few
CDR3 protein: CASRGGRANQPQHF
CDR3 DNA: TGTGCCAGTAGGGGGGGGAGGGCCAATCAGCCCCAGCATTTT

D gene: TRBD2
J gene: TRBJ2-7
V gene: TRBV30
clone size: -
CDR3 protein: CASSGSRVGYEQYF
CDR3 DNA: TGTGCCAGTAGCGGGAGTCGGGTCGGGTACGAGCAGTACTTC

D gene: -
J gene: TRBJ2-2
V gene: TRBV7-2
clone size: few
CDR3 protein: CASSQSNTGELFF
CDR3 DNA: TGTGCCAGCAGCCAAAGCAACACCGGGGAGCTGTTTTTT

D gene: TRBD1
J gene: TRBJ1-2
V gene: TRBV28
clone size: -
CDR3 protein: CASTGSEGTGGIYGYTF
CDR3 DNA: TGTGCCAGCACCGGAAGCGAGGGGACAGGGGGCATTTATGGCTACACCTTC

D gene: -
J gene: TRBJ1-2
V gene: TRBV6-5
clone size: once
CDR3 protein: CASSYDDSLYGYTF
CDR3 DNA: TGTGCCAGCAGTTACGACGACAGCTTATATGGCTACACCTTC

D gene: -
J gene: TRBJ2-5
V gene: TRBV7-8
clone size: -
CDR3 protein: CASSLRALAAETQYF
CDR3 DNA: TGTGCCAGCAGCTTAAGGGCCCTAGCCGCCGAGACCCAGTACTTC

D gene: -
J gene: TRBJ2-7
V gene: TRBV28
clone size: -
CDR3 protein: CASSSSGPTYEQYF
CDR3 DNA: TGTGCCAGCAGTTCCTCAGGTCCGACCTACGAGCAGTACTTC

D gene: TRBD2
J gene: TRBJ2-7
V gene: TRBV18
clone size: -
CDR3 protein: CASSPAGGYEQYF
CDR3 DNA: TGTGCCAGCTCCCCTGCCGGGGGGTACGAGCAGTACTTC

D gene: -
J gene: TRBJ1-4
V gene: TRBV6-6
clone size: -
CDR3 protein: CASSYGQSIEKLFF
CDR3 DNA: TGTGCCAGCAGTTACGGGCAGTCCATTGAAAAACTGTTTTTT

D gene: -
J gene: TRBJ2-6
V gene: TRBV5-6
clone size: -
CDR3 protein: CASCRRGNGANVLTF
CDR3 DNA: TGTGCCAGCTGCAGACGGGGAAATGGGGCCAACGTCCTGACTTTC

D gene: -
J gene: TRBJ2-1
V gene: TRBV19
clone size: -
CDR3 protein: CASSEGASPYNEQFF
CDR3 DNA: TGTGCCAGTAGTGAGGGCGCTAGCCCCTACAATGAGCAGTTCTTC

D gene: TRBD1
J gene: TRBJ1-2
V gene: TRBV30
clone size: -
CDR3 protein: CAWSIGTGGYGYTF
CDR3 DNA: TGTGCCTGGAGCATCGGGACAGGGGGCTATGGCTACACCTTC

D gene: -
J gene: TRBJ2-1
V gene: TRBV5-8
clone size: -
CDR3 protein: CASSLGGQANEQFF
CDR3 DNA: TGTGCCAGCAGCTTGGGGGGGCAGGCTAATGAGCAGTTCTTC

D gene: TRBD1
J gene: TRBJ2-5
V gene: TRBV7-2
clone size: -
CDR3 protein: CASSTRTGTETQYF
CDR3 DNA: TGTGCCAGCAGCACGCGGACAGGCACAGAGACCCAGTACTTC

D gene: -
J gene: TRBJ1-2
V gene: TRBV7-9
clone size: few
CDR3 protein: CASSQRTAYGYTF
CDR3 DNA: TGTGCCAGCAGCCAAAGGACAGCCTATGGCTACACCTTC

D gene: -
J gene: TRBJ1-4
V gene: TRBV6-5
clone size: -
CDR3 protein: CASGLSGVGEKLFF
CDR3 DNA: TGTGCCAGCGGCCTTTCCGGGGTCGGTGAAAAACTGTTTTTT

D gene: TRBD2
J gene: TRBJ2-1
V gene: TRBV23-1
clone size: -
CDR3 protein: CASSQLAGGRNNEQFF
CDR3 DNA: TGCGCCAGCAGTCAATTAGCGGGAGGGAGGAATAATGAGCAGTTCTTC

D gene: -
J gene: TRBJ1-2
V gene: TRBV7-9
clone size: -
CDR3 protein: CASSSSHYGYTF
CDR3 DNA: TGTGCCAGCAGTTCCTCCCACTATGGCTACACCTTC

D gene: -
J gene: TRBJ2-1
V gene: TRBV6-1
clone size: -
CDR3 protein: CASSPLALDEQFF
CDR3 DNA: TGTGCCAGCAGTCCGCTAGCGTTGGATGAGCAGTTCTTC

D gene: -
J gene: TRBJ1-4
V gene: TRBV27
clone size: -
CDR3 protein: CASSLGRANEKLFF
CDR3 DNA: TGTGCCAGCAGTTTAGGTCGAGCTAATGAAAAACTGTTTTTT

D gene: TRBD2
J gene: TRBJ2-7
V gene: TRBV30
clone size: -
CDR3 protein: CAWETGGSGEQYF
CDR3 DNA: TGTGCCTGGGAGACTGGCGGGAGTGGCGAGCAGTACTTC

D gene: -
J gene: TRBJ1-5
V gene: TRBV6-5
clone size: -
CDR3 protein: CASSYSAGNQPQHF
CDR3 DNA: TGTGCCAGCAGTTACTCGGCCGGCAATCAGCCCCAGCATTTT

D gene: TRBD2
J gene: TRBJ2-3
V gene: TRBV5-6
clone size: -
CDR3 protein: CASSLRGTSGLSTDTQYF
CDR3 DNA: TGTGCCAGCAGCTTGAGGGGGACTAGCGGGCTGAGCACAGATACGCAGTATTTT

D gene: -
J gene: TRBJ2-7
V gene: TRBV6-5
clone size: -
CDR3 protein: CASRVHRDLREQYF
CDR3 DNA: TGTGCCAGCAGGGTCCACAGGGACCTTAGGGAGCAGTACTTC

D gene: -
J gene: TRBJ1-1
V gene: TRBV2
clone size: -
CDR3 protein: CASFVKGEYTEAFF
CDR3 DNA: TGTGCCAGCTTTGTGAAGGGAGAATACACTGAAGCTTTCTTT

D gene: TRBD1
J gene: TRBJ2-3
V gene: TRBV9
clone size: -
CDR3 protein: CASSAPGTGTDTQYF
CDR3 DNA: TGTGCCAGCAGCGCCCCCGGGACAGGCACAGATACGCAGTATTTT

D gene: -
J gene: TRBJ2-2
V gene: TRBV5-1
clone size: -
CDR3 protein: CASSRGSTGELFF
CDR3 DNA: TGCGCCAGCAGTAGAGGGTCCACCGGGGAGCTGTTTTTT

D gene: -
J gene: TRBJ1-2
V gene: TRBV19
clone size: -
CDR3 protein: CASSTPLGYTF
CDR3 DNA: TGTGCCAGTAGTACTCCTTTAGGCTACACCTTC

D gene: -
J gene: TRBJ2-5
V gene: TRBV6-1
clone size: -
CDR3 protein: CATSRGPQETQYF
CDR3 DNA: TGTGCCACCTCCAGGGGACCTCAGGAGACCCAGTACTTC

D gene: TRBD2
J gene: TRBJ2-3
V gene: TRBV9
clone size: -
CDR3 protein: CARVEFSGGTDTQYF
CDR3 DNA: TGTGCCAGGGTCGAGTTTAGCGGGGGGACAGATACGCAGTATTTT

D gene: TRBD1
J gene: TRBJ2-7
V gene: TRBV7-9
clone size: once
CDR3 protein: CASSITADRVEQYF
CDR3 DNA: TGTGCCAGCAGCATAACGGCGGACAGGGTCGAGCAGTACTTC

D gene: -
J gene: TRBJ1-4
V gene: TRBV7-3
clone size: -
CDR3 protein: CASSLDAQVKNELFF
CDR3 DNA: TGTGCCAGCAGCTTAGATGCACAGGTCAAGAATGAACTGTTTTTT

D gene: -
J gene: TRBJ1-1
V gene: TRBV19
clone size: -
CDR3 protein: CASSIIGGLGNTEAFF
CDR3 DNA: TGTGCCAGTAGTATAATCGGGGGGCTGGGGAACACTGAAGCTTTCTTT

D gene: TRBD1
J gene: TRBJ1-2
V gene: TRBV16
clone size: once
CDR3 protein: CASSQGTVYGYTF
CDR3 DNA: TGTGCCAGCAGCCAGGGGACAGTCTATGGCTACACCTTC

D gene: -
J gene: TRBJ1-5
V gene: TRBV28
clone size: few
CDR3 protein: CASSRTEGPPQHF
CDR3 DNA: TGTGCCAGCAGTCGGACGGAGGGGCCGCCCCAGCATTTT

D gene: -
J gene: TRBJ2-3
V gene: TRBV5-8
clone size: -
CDR3 protein: CASSLLTGSQYF
CDR3 DNA: TGTGCCAGCAGCTTATTGACAGGTTCGCAGTATTTT

D gene: -
J gene: TRBJ1-1
V gene: TRBV28
clone size: -
CDR3 protein: CASSFLDFRNTEAFF
CDR3 DNA: TGTGCCAGCAGTTTTCTAGACTTTAGAAACACTGAAGCTTTCTTT

D gene: -
J gene: TRBJ1-1
V gene: TRBV7-9
clone size: few
CDR3 protein: CASSSTLITEAFF
CDR3 DNA: TGTGCCAGCAGCTCGACACTGATCACTGAAGCTTTCTTT